This T cell receptor (beta chain) was captured by sequencing in a study of T-cell reconstitution after alpha-beta-depleted transplantation in children. There are 15 residues in the CDR3. V lost 0 bases and J lost 2; bases outside the gene matches: 5. Germline-derived CDR1 and CDR2 are SGDLS and YYNGEE. Study results and limitations: It was newly produced T cells that mostly accounted for T-cell counts and diversity one year after transplant. Several patients had high TCRbeta diversity at day 60; it came from surviving recipient T cells and thymic progenitors. Reportedly, roughly two months post-transplant, alpha-beta T cells arose from several hundred expanded graft clones.

Preparation of the TCRbeta library was carried out with unique molecular identifiers. TCRdb redid the calling of the PCR reads with MiXCR, one entry per CDR3 protein. There are fewer than 250,000 distinct CDR3 sequences in the sample; 6.5% to 10% occur only once, and nearly 6.5% lies in the top ten. This clonotype was detected only a few times. The antigen is not known. The sequences come from PBMCs, mostly from graft donor cells, collected 180 days after TCRalphabeta/CD19-depleted stem cell transplant. This receptor was taken from a male patient under 18 who had a stem cell transplant for acute lymphoblastic leukemia, so the T cells may come from the graft donor. V and J are TRBV9 and TRBJ2-7, with 7 bases matching TRBD1. CDR3 sequence reads: CASSVGTGVAYEQYF. The CDR3 DNA follows: TGTGCCAGCAGCGTAGGTACAGGGGTGGCCTACGAGCAGTACTTC.